The T cell receptor (beta chain) described here comes from a study of T-cell memory formation after mild COVID-19. TCR alpha and TCR beta cDNA libraries with sample barcodes and UMIs came from 5'RACE using constant-segment primers. Via MiXCR, TCRdb re-called the 5' RACE reads, giving one row per CDR3 protein. The sample gives fewer than 650,000 distinct CDR3 sequences, roughly a sixth of which show up once; approximately 8.1% is in the top ten. The study's findings and limits: Mainly in CM and EM were contracting CD4+ clones; CD8+ were in EMRA.

Comments on this clonotype: What it recognizes is unknown.

Sequencing was done on a sample of PBMCs or a T cell subset sorted from them (not recorded which). This receptor was identified in an adult woman who had mild COVID-19 (a few samples of this study predate the infection). Cell type and time point are not known.

CDR3 sequence (DNA): TGTGCCAGCAGCGTACTCGAGCAGTACTTC. Translated, it gives CASSVLEQYF. This chain connects TRBV2 to TRBJ2-7; no clear D gene. This CDR3 is built from 10 residues. From germline, CDR1 is SNHLY and CDR2 FYNNEI. V lost 6 bases to trimming and J lost 6 bases, with 6 bases between them.